This T cell receptor (beta chain) was observed in a study of CD8+ T cells in alopecia areata. Following RNA extraction, reverse transcription yielded cDNA that acted as the sequencing template. Some clones are missing from TCRdb's copy, which holds only in-frame ones; the method was immunoSEQ multiplex PCR. Among 7,000 to 7,500 clones listed, 64% were seen once. A few counts support this clone. Trimming cost V 5 bases and J 6 bases, with 10 bases left between them. This CDR3 is built from 12 residues. Germline CDR1 is MNHEY and CDR2 is SVGAGI. Specimens obtained from alopecia areata patients comprised lesional scalp punch biopsies and peripheral blood.

The material sequenced was skin, taken at week 0. The sequence came from a human donor with alopecia areata. The chain links TRBV6-5 to TRBJ1-2; D is perhaps TRBD1 (5 bases). CDR3: CASSNDRDGYTF. Here the CDR3 DNA reads TGTGCCAGCAGTAACGACAGAGATGGCTACACCTTC.